The 10 T cell receptor beta chains listed next were all sequenced from one sample in a study of T cell responses to AZD1222 COVID-19 vaccine. Here immunoSEQ multiplex PCR was the method, and the copy in TCRdb shows in-frame clones only, minus some. The profile covers fewer than 150,000 clones, with around 94% appearing a single time and 9% to 9.5% taken by the ten largest. The sample in question was peripheral blood, obtained 28 days after the second AZD1222 dose. The receptor source for this set is an adult who received the AZD1222 COVID-19 vaccine.

The chain is built from TRBV29-1 and TRBJ2-1, with TRBD2 as a possible D gene (6 bases). The CDR3 runs to 12 residues. V was clipped by 7 bases and J by 8 bases, with 15 bases between them. Germline CDR1 is SQVTM and CDR2 is ANQGSEA. CDR3: CSAQREIDEQFF. For the CDR3, the DNA is TGCAGCGCCCAACGGGAGATCGATGAGCAGTTCTTC.

The rearrangement links TRBV28 to TRBJ1-2; D unresolved. The CDR3 is 14 residues long. Per germline, CDR1 MDHEN and CDR2 SYDVKM. With 4 bases removed from V and 0 bases from J, the gap between germline ends came to 9 bases. The CDR3 DNA reads as TGTGCCAGCAGTTCGACACCGCCTAACTATGGCTACACCTTC. It specifies CASSSTPPNYGYTF.

This clone was observed a handful of times. The chain's CDR3 is CASSISPNTEAFF. The CDR3 bases are TGTGCCAGTAGTATATCCCCGAACACTGAAGCTTTCTTT. The rearrangement links TRBV19 to TRBJ1-1; D unclear. V lost 2 bases and J 1 base, leaving 5 bases between the germline ends. The CDR3 extends over 13 amino acids. Germline-derived CDR1 and CDR2 are LNHDA and SQIVND (reference sequence). Combining the CDR3 with reference TRBV19 and TRBJ1-1 gives the whole variable domain DGGITQSPKYLFRKEGQNVTLSCEQNLNHDAMYWYRQDPGQGLRLIYYSQIVNDFQKGDIAEGYSVSREKKESFPLTVTSAQKNPTAFYLCASSISPNTEAFFGQGTRLTVV.

V is TRBV30 and J is TRBJ1-5; D might be TRBD1 (6 bases). The CDR3 sequence is 13 residues long. The germline V and J ends were trimmed by 2 bases and 7 bases, with 12 bases remaining between them. The germline gives CDR1 GTSNPN, CDR2 SVGIG (reference sequence). CDR3 in amino acids: CAWSPTGGQPQHF. The CDR3 nucleotides read TGTGCCTGGAGTCCGACAGGAGGACAGCCCCAGCATTTT. The full variable domain, with the rest looked up from reference TRBV30 and TRBJ1-5, is SQTIHQWPATLVQPVGSPLSLECTVEGTSNPNLYWYRQAAGRGLQLLFYSVGIGQISSEVPQNLSASRPQDRQFILSSKKLLLSDSGFYLCAWSPTGGQPQHFGDGTRLSIL.

The chain joins TRBV6-5 to TRBJ1-4, with D possibly TRBD1 on 5 matching bases. The CDR3 runs to 15 residues. Germline CDR1 MNHEY, CDR2 SVGAGI. Trimming shortened V by 0 bases and J by 2 bases, and 7 bases separated the two germline ends. The CDR3 region is CASSYSPGTNEKLFF. The CDR3 nucleotides are TGTGCCAGCAGTTACTCGCCAGGGACTAATGAAAAACTGTTTTTT.

This clone was counted a single time. CDR3 nucleotides: TGCGCCAGCAGTTCGGGGGGCGCCGGCACTGAAGCTTTCTTT. This translates into CASSSGGAGTEAFF. This chain uses TRBV10-2 with TRBJ1-1; tentative D call: TRBD1 (6 bases). CDR1 is WSHSY, CDR2 SAAADI, per germline. The CDR3 runs to 14 residues. Trimming cost V 5 bases and J 4 bases, with 14 bases left between them.

CDR3 residues: CASSIRAPRTGELFF. As DNA, the CDR3 is TGTGCCAGCAGCATACGGGCCCCGAGGACCGGGGAGCTGTTTTTT. V gene TRBV21-1 combines with J gene TRBJ2-2. TRBV21-1 is a documented pseudogene. The CDR3 is made up of 15 amino acids.

The chain has TRBV2 and TRBJ1-3; D call uncertain. Germline V gives CDR1 SNHLY, CDR2 FYNNEI. Trimming took 7 bases from V and 0 from J, leaving 10 bases between them. The CDR3 is 14 residues long. The CDR3: CASTPSISGNTIYF. CDR3 DNA: TGTGCCAGCACCCCCAGTATCTCTGGAAACACCATATATTTT.

CDR3 region: CASSRTARADDYGYTF. DNA for the CDR3: TGTGCCAGCAGCCGCACTGCGAGGGCGGATGACTATGGCTACACCTTC. The chain employs TRBV11-2 and TRBJ1-2; D unresolved. Trimming cost V 5 bases and J 3 bases, with 19 bases left between them. The CDR3 has 16 residues. CDR1 and CDR2 (germline): SGHAT, FQNNGV. The variable domain in full, completed from reference TRBV11-2 and TRBJ1-2, reads EAGVAQSPRYKIIEKRQSVAFWCNPISGHATLYWYQQILGQGPKLLIQFQNNGVVDDSQLPKDRFSAERLKGVDSTLKIQPAKLEDSAVYLCASSRTARADDYGYTFGSGTRLTVV.

V usage is TRBV4-3 and J usage is TRBJ1-2, with D tentatively TRBD1 (6 bases). Germline V gene data show CDR1 as LGHNA and CDR2 as YSLEER. The germline V and J ends were trimmed by 0 bases and 6 bases, with 11 bases remaining between them. This CDR3 spans 14 amino acids. The CDR3 here is CASSQDGGRDGYTF. The CDR3 coding sequence is TGCGCCAGCAGCCAAGATGGGGGCAGGGATGGCTACACCTTC.